Described below is a single TCR beta chain sequence and its context. This clone's antigen is unknown. No much larger clone is present one base from it, and per-base qualities are unavailable. These data originate in a study of regulatory T cells in long-lasting Graves disease (dated by TCRdb to about 2021). Study-level background: Persistent Graves' disease meant more than 5 years of antithyroid drug treatment with TSH receptor autoantibodies that stayed positive. TCR sequencing covered around 13 persistent and around 20 newly diagnosed Graves' disease patients, some 33 samples in total. Persistent Graves' disease patients were compared with newly diagnosed Graves' disease patients by peripheral blood TCR sequencing and RNA sequencing. In the clinical cohort, patients with persistent Graves' disease had used antithyroid drugs for an average of around 9.9 years. The study was registered as a clinical trial and conducted in China.

On the study overall, not on this receptor specifically: The small sample size was acknowledged by the authors as a limitation that may reduce accuracy. Patients with persistent disease shared more public clonotypes (fewer than 3,000) than newly diagnosed patients did (more than 900). Persistent disease showed preferential use of TRBV28, TRBJ1-2 and TRBJ2-5, whereas newly diagnosed disease favored TRBV20-1 and TRBJ2-1. Because the primary lesion, thyroid tissue, could not be accessed, the study looked at peripheral blood alone. Sequencing and analysis were restricted to the TCR beta chain. Compared with newly diagnosed patients, patients with persistent Graves' disease had lower TCR Shannon entropy and fewer highly expanded clones, which suggests clonal expansion.

Libraries were built with multiplex PCR. The sequencer was an Illumina HiSeq 4000. iRepertoire HTBI primers and Arm-PCR amplification of CDR3 regions were used to construct TCR beta libraries. PCR products were gel purified before sequencing. The original pipeline was this. A total of around 59 TRBV and under 15 TRBJ segments were identified across samples and were used for gene usage analysis of CDR3 amino acid clonotypes. Filtered high-quality paired reads were merged into contigs using COPE and FqMerger. Contigs were aligned with BLAST to IMGT TRBV, TRBD and TRBJ reference genes, and CDR3 was defined per IMGT. Highly expanded clones were defined as clonotypes with a frequency above 0.1%. Shannon entropy served as the measure of repertoire diversity, while the Gini coefficient captured V-J evenness. Clonotypes shared by more than one individual were considered public. The public reads were run again by TCRdb, first through fastp at Q25 and then through MiXCR, and only productive beta chains were kept. Entries are consolidated by CDR3 protein sequence, retaining the most common genes and DNA. The V and J calls here are based on TCRdb, not the publication. For this sample the table gives under 500,000 distinct CDR3 sequences, of which more than 20% were detected only once. Together, the top ten hold over 7.5% of the sample.

CDR1 and CDR2, looked up from the germline V gene (reference sequence), are LGHDT and YNNKEL. V drops 4 bases and J drops 2 bases, leaving 19 bases in between. There are 17 amino acids in the CDR3, from cysteine to phenylalanine inclusive. The entry retains the CDR3 DNA only, 51 bases that are in frame from base 1. Explained via the paper, the time point label denotes: persistent/refractory GD, antithyroid drugs over 5 years with positive TRAb. For both TCR sequencing and RNA sequencing, RNA was extracted from PBMCs using TRIzol. The diagnosis of Graves' disease followed American Thyroid Association guidelines. The patients came from an endocrinology department in Xi'an, China. From each patient, nine milliliters of peripheral blood was collected into an EDTA anticoagulant tube. Ficoll Paque Plus density gradient separation was used to isolate PBMCs, and no additional T cell sorting was done. An Agilent 2100 Bioanalyzer and agarose gel were used to check RNA quality, and a NanoDrop 2000 was used to measure RNA concentration.

The sequence joins TRBV3-1 to TRBJ2-3; TRBD1 is possibly the D segment (6 matching bases). The receptor was isolated from a female donor with Graves disease. The sample was peripheral blood mononuclear cells (PBMCs), taken when the disease was refractory, from a patient treated with antithyroid drugs. The DNA reads as follows: TGTGCCAGCAGCCCACAGGCCGGGACACTTCTCACAGATACGCAGTATTTT. Its coded protein is CASSPQAGTLLTDTQYF.